Following are 29 T cell receptor beta chains from one sample sequenced in a study of OX40 agonist ivuxolimab in advanced cancers. Data came from immunoSEQ multiplex PCR; TCRdb stores just in-frame clones and leaves some out. The sample lists some 90,000 clones; about 89% were seen once. The starting material was CD4+ or CD8+ T cells sorted from blood, obtained in a trial of the OX40 agonist ivuxolimab. These receptors all come from an adult with an advanced solid tumor such as melanoma, head and neck, liver or kidney cancer.

The sample holds a few counts of this clone. The chain couples TRBV2 to TRBJ2-3, with 9 bases fitting TRBD1. Germline lookup yields CDR1 SNHLY and CDR2 FYNNEI. The V and J ends lost 7 bases and 1 base, in that order; junction bases with no gene match: 9. This CDR3 comprises 16 residues. For the CDR3, the DNA is TGTGCCAGCACTATGGGACAGGGAAGGCGCACAGATACGCAGTATTTT. It specifies CASTMGQGRRTDTQYF.

The chain couples TRBV12-5 to TRBJ1-4; D call uncertain. The CDR3 is 16 residues long. Trimming pared 1 base from V and 0 bases from J, leaving 9 bases between. From germline, CDR1 is LGHNT and CDR2 FRNRAP. The CDR3, as DNA: TGTGCTAGTGGTTTGGACAGCCCAGCAACTAATGAAAAACTGTTTTTT. Translation gives CASGLDSPATNEKLFF.

V is TRBV2 and J is TRBJ2-1; TRBD2 aligns across 10 bases. This CDR3 is built from 15 residues. The V gene end was trimmed by 0 bases and the J gene end by 9 bases; junction bases not matched to a gene: 5. Germline CDR1 SNHLY, CDR2 FYNNEI. CDR3 protein: CASSEALAGGGEQFF. Written as DNA, the CDR3 is TGTGCCAGCAGTGAAGCTTTAGCGGGAGGTGGTGAGCAGTTCTTC.

The chain couples TRBV11-3 to TRBJ1-3; D may be TRBD1 (6 bases). This CDR3 comprises 16 residues. CDR1 and CDR2 from the germline V gene are SGHNT and YENEEA. The V end lost 4 bases, the J end lost 1 base, and 14 bases lay between the germline ends. CDR3 protein: CASSSIGTRSGNTIYF. In DNA, the CDR3 is TGTGCCAGCAGCTCGATCGGGACACGTTCTGGAAACACCATATATTTT.

The V and J genes are TRBV6-4 and TRBJ2-1; 12 positions match TRBD2. The CDR3 covers 14 residues. Germline V gene sequence: CDR1 MRHNA, CDR2 SNTAGT. J was trimmed by 10 bases and V by 4 bases; bases with no gene match: 5. The CDR3 sequence is CASSVLAGGLEQFF. CDR3 DNA sequence: TGTGCCAGCAGTGTGCTAGCGGGAGGGTTAGAGCAGTTCTTC.

J is TRBJ2-7 and V is TRBV7-3; 9 nucleotides line up with TRBD2. The CDR3 has 16 amino acids. The germline V gene has CDR1 SGHTA and CDR2 FQGTGA. After removal of 2 bases from V and 6 bases from J, the junction contained 11 bases not matched to a gene. The CDR3 sequence is CASSLGLSGSSGEQYF. The CDR3 DNA is TGTGCCAGCAGCTTAGGGCTTAGCGGGAGCAGCGGCGAGCAGTACTTC.

The genes are TRBV6-1 and TRBJ2-7, with D perhaps matching TRBD2 (6 bases). In germline, CDR1 is MNHNS, CDR2 SASEGT. Trimming took off 2 bases at V and 7 bases at J, with 15 bases between the two ends. The CDR3 runs to 14 residues. CDR3 loop: CASSELVLAGEQYF. CDR3 bases: TGTGCCAGCAGTGAACTTGTACTCGCGGGGGAGCAGTACTTC.

The rearrangement uses TRBV2 and TRBJ2-5, with 12 bases identical to TRBD2. This CDR3 is built from 15 residues. CDR1 and CDR2 (germline): SNHLY, FYNNEI. The junction had 6 bases not matched to a gene; V was cut back by 5 bases and J by 5 bases. CDR3 DNA: TGTGCCAGCAGTAAGACTAGCGGGAGCGTTGAGACCCAGTACTTC. It encodes CASSKTSGSVETQYF.

This clone was counted a single time. This rearrangement joins TRBV6-5 to TRBJ2-7; D assignment may be TRBD1 or TRBD2 (6 bases each). Germline V gives CDR1 MNHEY, CDR2 SVGAGI. The germline V and J ends were trimmed by 2 bases and 7 bases, with 15 bases remaining between them. The CDR3 spans 14 residues. The CDR3 is CASSYVSGANEQYV. Written as DNA, the CDR3 is TGTGCCAGCAGTTACGTCTCGGGGGCGAATGAGCAGTACGTC.

The rearrangement uses TRBV29-1 and TRBJ1-1, with a weak D call TRBD1 (6 bases). CDR1 and CDR2 from the germline V gene are SQVTM and ANQGSEA. CDR3 size: 14 residues. Trimming took off 6 bases at V and 4 bases at J, with 18 bases between the two ends. For the CDR3, the DNA is TGCAGCGTAGCCTCACTACAGGGTTTCACTGAAGCTTTCTTT. Amino acid sequence: CSVASLQGFTEAFF.

This sequence joins TRBV28 and TRBJ1-5; weak D call: TRBD1 (5 bases). This CDR3 region has 17 residues. V was pared by 7 bases and J by 2 bases, with 21 bases between. CDR1 is MDHEN, CDR2 SYDVKM, per germline. The CDR3 coding sequence is TGTGCCAGCATCCACCGGGACGGAACATTGCGCAATCAGCCCCAGCATTTT. Translated: CASIHRDGTLRNQPQHF.

The chain recombines TRBV15 with TRBJ1-5; no reliable D call. Germline V gives CDR1 LNHNV, CDR2 YYDKDF (reference sequence). Trimming removed 0 bases at V and 2 bases at J, with 11 bases between. This CDR3 region has 16 residues. This CDR3 reads CATSRDLDRGNQPQHF. CDR3 sequence (DNA): TGTGCCACCAGCAGAGATTTGGATAGGGGCAATCAGCCCCAGCATTTT. The whole variable domain, remainder taken from reference TRBV15 and TRBJ1-5, is DAMVIQNPRYQVTQFGKPVTLSCSQTLNHNVMYWYQQKSSQAPKLLFHYYDKDFNNEADTPDNFQSRRPNTSFCFLDIRSPGLGDTAMYLCATSRDLDRGNQPQHFGDGTRLSIL.

The chain employs TRBV10-3 and TRBJ2-6; TRBD1 matches 9 bases. V gave up 11 bases and J gave up 0 bases; unmatched junction bases: 8. CDR1 is ENHRY and CDR2 is SYGVKD in the germline V gene. The CDR3 is 16 amino acids. The CDR3 region has the DNA TGTGCCTCTTCCGGGACAGGGATCTCTGGGGCCAACGTCCTGACTTTC. Its protein product is CASSGTGISGANVLTF.

V and J are TRBV19 and TRBJ1-5; 7 bases match TRBD1. J gave up 5 bases and V 5 bases, and 9 bases lay outside the gene matches. The germline CDR1 and CDR2 sequences are LNHDA and SQIVND (reference sequence). The length of the CDR3 is 15 residues. The chain's CDR3 is CASSFPTTGDQPQHF. The CDR3, as DNA: TGTGCCAGTAGTTTTCCTACTACAGGGGATCAGCCCCAGCATTTT.

The chain combines TRBV4-2 with TRBJ1-5; a possible D gene is TRBD1 (6 bases). V dropped 0 bases and J dropped 5 bases, with 11 bases sitting between them. The CDR3 extends over 15 amino acids. Per the germline V gene, CDR1 is LGHNA and CDR2 is YNFKEQ. The CDR3: CASSQEPGGHQPQHF. DNA of the CDR3: TGTGCCAGCAGCCAAGAACCCGGGGGGCATCAGCCCCAGCATTTT.

This clone came up once. The V and J genes are TRBV5-1 and TRBJ2-7; 8 positions match TRBD2. Germline V lookup: CDR1 SGHRS, CDR2 YFSETQ. J lost 5 bases, V lost 3 bases, and 7 bases had no gene match. The CDR3 contains 14 residues. The CDR3 DNA follows: TGCGCCAGCAGCTCGACTAGCGCATCCGACGAGCAGTACTTC. Protein product: CASSSTSASDEQYF.

J is TRBJ2-7 and V is TRBV5-1; TRBD2 matches at 8 bases. This CDR3 comprises 17 residues. Germline V gene data show CDR1 as SGHRS and CDR2 as YFSETQ. V trimming: 0 bases; J trimming: 1 base; junction bases outside the gene matches: 9. CDR3 protein: CASSLGSQAGVSYEQYV. CDR3 coding DNA: TGCGCCAGCAGCTTGGGGAGTCAAGCGGGAGTTTCCTACGAGCAGTACGTC.

The J gene is TRBJ1-4, the V gene TRBV11-2; TRBD1 is a possible D gene (5 bases). CDR1 SGHAT and CDR2 FQNNGV come from the germline V gene. CDR3 length: 16 residues. V shed 1 base and J shed 6 bases, with 15 bases lying between them. CDR3 amino acids: CASSLATPGTYEKLFF. CDR3 DNA sequence: TGTGCCAGCAGCTTAGCCACACCCGGGACTTATGAAAAACTGTTTTTT.

The chain joins TRBV9 to TRBJ1-5; D is ambiguous. Germline CDR1 SGDLS, CDR2 YYNGEE. Trimming pared 0 bases from V and 4 bases from J, leaving 8 bases between. This CDR3 is 14 amino acids long. The CDR3 spells CASSVGADNQPQHF. The CDR3 DNA is TGTGCCAGCAGCGTAGGGGCAGATAATCAGCCCCAGCATTTT.

This chain joins TRBV27 and TRBJ1-1; 7 bases agree with TRBD1. Germline V gene data show CDR1 as MNHEY and CDR2 as SMNVEV (reference sequence). With 0 bases clipped from V and 7 bases from J, the junction kept 8 bases outside the gene matches. The CDR3 is 15 amino acids. The CDR3 DNA follows: TGTGCCAGCAGTTTATCGGGGAGGGGGCCGGATGAAGCTTTCTTT. Protein: CASSLSGRGPDEAFF.

The CDR3 sequence: CASSLPGQDTEQYF. Here the CDR3 DNA reads TGTGCCAGCAGCTTACCGGGACAGGATACCGAGCAGTACTTC. This chain uses TRBV11-2 with TRBJ2-7, with TRBD1 matching 8 bases. V was pared by 2 bases and J by 6 bases, with 6 bases of the junction left unmatched. CDR1 is SGHAT, CDR2 FQNNGV, per germline. This CDR3 is 14 amino acids long.

The V gene is TRBV6-4, the J gene TRBJ1-2, with no clear D. V was pared by 2 bases and J by 0 bases, with 7 bases between. The CDR3 spans 14 residues. CDR1 and CDR2 (germline): MRHNA, SNTAGT. CDR3 in DNA: TGTGCCAGCAGTGACAACAGCCCTAACTATGGCTACACCTTC. Translating gives CASSDNSPNYGYTF.

The J gene is TRBJ2-1, the V gene TRBV13; D gene unclear. This CDR3 region has 14 residues. Per the germline V gene, CDR1 is PRHDT and CDR2 is FYEKMQ (reference sequence). The germline V and J ends were trimmed by 2 bases and 2 bases, with 7 bases remaining between them. Here the CDR3 reads CASSLSWTYNEQFF. The CDR3 nucleotides read TGTGCCAGCAGCTTATCCTGGACCTACAATGAGCAGTTCTTC.

This clone was counted a few times. This sequence joins TRBV6-1 and TRBJ2-4; 15 positions agree with TRBD2. Germline-derived CDR1 and CDR2 are MNHNS and SASEGT. The CDR3 extends over 14 amino acids. Losses at the gene ends were 6 bases for V and 13 bases for J; bases not matched to a gene: 7. This CDR3 is CASRSGLAGGFQYF. The CDR3 bases are TGTGCCAGCAGATCGGGACTAGCGGGAGGATTCCAGTACTTC.

The V and J genes are TRBV6-6 and TRBJ2-5; 11 bases are shared with TRBD2. The V gene's germline CDR1 is MNHNY and CDR2 SVGAGI (reference sequence). The V gene end was trimmed by 6 bases and the J gene end by 0 bases; junction bases not matched to a gene: 0. The CDR3 has 14 amino acids. CDR3 nucleotides: TGTGCCAGCAGGACTAGCGGGAACCAAGAGACCCAGTACTTC. The encoded protein is CASRTSGNQETQYF.

This clone has more than one count but fewer than ten. The rearrangement links TRBV6-5 to TRBJ2-7; TRBD2 agrees at 7 bases. The V segment lost 4 bases and the J segment 3 bases; nucleotides outside the gene matches: 9. This CDR3 contains 15 residues. Germline lookup yields CDR1 MNHEY and CDR2 SVGAGI. The CDR3 loop is CASSFDSGGGYEQYV. CDR3 coding DNA: TGTGCCAGCAGTTTTGATAGCGGCGGGGGCTACGAGCAGTACGTC.

This clone was recorded once. The chain uses TRBV7-2 and TRBJ2-7; TRBD2 matches 11 bases. V trimming: 2 bases; J trimming: 4 bases; junction bases outside the gene matches: 4. CDR1 and CDR2 (germline): SGHTA, FQGNSA. This CDR3 region has 15 residues. CDR3 nucleotide sequence: TGTGCCAGCAGCTTAAGCGGGACTAGCGGTTACGAGCAGTACGTC. It encodes CASSLSGTSGYEQYV.

The rearrangement links TRBV10-2 to TRBJ2-3; D may be TRBD1 (6 bases). V shed 0 bases and J shed 5 bases, with 9 bases lying between them. CDR1 is WSHSY and CDR2 is SAAADI in the germline V gene. This CDR3 contains 14 residues. CDR3 bases: TGCGCCAGCAGTGAGTCCCGGACAGAAGATACGCAGTATTTT. It specifies CASSESRTEDTQYF.

The genes are TRBV27 and TRBJ1-3; a possible D gene is TRBD1 (5 bases). This CDR3 is 15 amino acids long. Deletions cut 6 bases from V and 0 bases from J, with 12 bases between. Germline values: CDR1 MNHEY, CDR2 SMNVEV (reference sequence). CDR3 nucleotide sequence: TGTGCCAGCAGCCGACAGCCTTTCTCTGGAAACACCATATATTTT. Translated: CASSRQPFSGNTIYF.